This entry is about one T cell receptor beta chain. Antigen specificity is unknown. Second doses that came at about 4 or about 12 weeks were put together. This sample stems from a study of T cell responses to AZD1222 COVID-19 vaccine. General study findings and limits: Repertoires were sampled only after the peak T cell response. Only 5 or 6 individuals given AZD1222 were seropositive at baseline. Clonal diversity may have been underestimated, and the donors were mostly white British, with more females than males.

Germline V gives CDR1 MNHEY, CDR2 SMNVEV (reference sequence). The CDR3 is 13 amino acids. V was cut by 5 bases and J by 3 bases, with 10 bases left in between. Sequenced by immunoSEQ multiplex PCR; TCRdb stores in-frame clones only, minus some. The sample lists 250,000 to 300,000 clones; around 93% were seen once. The sequencing used peripheral blood, collected 28 days after the second AZD1222 dose. V and J are TRBV27 and TRBJ1-2; D call uncertain. The sequence was collected from an adult who received the AZD1222 COVID-19 vaccine. In DNA form, the CDR3 reads TGTGCCAGCAGTGAGCAACTACACTATGGCTACACCTTC. Translated, it gives CASSEQLHYGYTF.